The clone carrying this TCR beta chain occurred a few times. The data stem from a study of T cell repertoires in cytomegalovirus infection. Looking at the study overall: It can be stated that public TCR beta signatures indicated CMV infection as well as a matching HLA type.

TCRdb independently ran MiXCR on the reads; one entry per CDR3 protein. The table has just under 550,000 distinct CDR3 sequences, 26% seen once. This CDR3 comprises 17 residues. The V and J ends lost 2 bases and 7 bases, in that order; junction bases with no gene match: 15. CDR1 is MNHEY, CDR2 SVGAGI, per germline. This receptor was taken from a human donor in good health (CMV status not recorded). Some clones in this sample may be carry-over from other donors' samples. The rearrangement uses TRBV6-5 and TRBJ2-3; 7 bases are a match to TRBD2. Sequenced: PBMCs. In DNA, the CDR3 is TGTGCCAGCAGTTACCCCCGACGGGGCGGGAGTGGGTATACGCAGTATTTT. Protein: CASSYPRRGGSGYTQYF.